The 20 T cell receptor beta chains presented below share a single source sample, sequenced in a study of T cell responses to AZD1222 COVID-19 vaccine. Here immunoSEQ multiplex PCR was the method, and the copy in TCRdb shows in-frame clones only, minus some. The sample has roughly 160,000 clones, around 85% seen once. This specimen consisted of peripheral blood, obtained 28 days after the second AZD1222 dose. These receptors were taken from an adult who received the AZD1222 COVID-19 vaccine.

This clone was counted once. The V and J genes are TRBV5-6 and TRBJ1-6, with unresolved D. V lost 0 bases to trimming and J lost 0 bases, with 10 bases between them. This CDR3 has 17 amino acids. Germline values: CDR1 SGHDT, CDR2 YYEEEE. In DNA form, the CDR3 reads TGTGCCAGCAGCTTGGAGACGGACCGCTCCTATAATTCACCCCTCCACTTT. It translates to CASSLETDRSYNSPLHF.

The rearrangement links TRBV11-3 to TRBJ2-2; 9 nucleotides line up with TRBD1. Per germline, CDR1 SGHNT and CDR2 YENEEA. This CDR3 contains 15 residues. V gave up 5 bases and J gave up 5 bases; unmatched junction bases: 6. The CDR3 bases are TGTGCCAGCAGCGCCGGGACAGGGACTACCGGGGAGCTGTTTTTT. This sequence encodes CASSAGTGTTGELFF.

The chain is built from TRBV5-1 and TRBJ1-1; the D is unclear. The CDR3 loop spans 13 amino acids. Per germline, CDR1 SGHRS and CDR2 YFSETQ. The V gene lost 6 bases and the J gene lost 1 base, with 10 bases spanning the gap. The CDR3 region is CASTTPGNTEAFF. CDR3 sequence (DNA): TGCGCCAGCACTACCCCCGGGAACACTGAAGCTTTCTTT. The full variable domain, its missing parts supplied by reference TRBV5-1 and TRBJ1-1, is KAGVTQTPRYLIKTRGQQVTLSCSPISGHRSVSWYQQTPGQGLQFLFEYFSETQRNKGNFPGRFSGRQFSNSRSEMNVSTLELGDSALYLCASTTPGNTEAFFGQGTRLTVV.

The chain joins TRBV19 to TRBJ2-2; D is perhaps TRBD1 or TRBD2 (5 bases each). This CDR3 is built from 14 residues. Germline lookup yields CDR1 LNHDA and CDR2 SQIVND (reference sequence). V lost 1 base and J lost 5, with 8 bases in between. CDR3 sequence: CASSIGGRTGELFF. The CDR3 coding sequence is TGTGCCAGTAGTATAGGGGGGAGAACCGGGGAGCTGTTTTTT.

The chain recombines TRBV19 with TRBJ2-1, with 7 bases fitting TRBD2. V lost 4 bases to trimming and J lost 6 bases; unmatched junction nucleotides: 6. Germline loops: CDR1 LNHDA, CDR2 SQIVND (reference sequence). The CDR3 length is 14 residues. The CDR3 sequence: CASSTMGGSNEQFF. The CDR3 DNA reads TGTGCCAGTAGTACGATGGGAGGGTCCAATGAGCAGTTCTTC.

The chain uses TRBV7-2 and TRBJ1-6; 9 bases line up with TRBD1. Trimming took 5 bases from V and 10 from J; bases not matched to a gene: 18. Germline CDR1 is SGHTA and CDR2 is FQGNSA. This CDR3 is 18 amino acids long. The CDR3, as DNA: TGTGCCAGCAGCGATCAAACCGACAGGGGGTGGTTCGGGTCACCCCTCCACTTT. Amino acids: CASSDQTDRGWFGSPLHF.

This clone was recorded a few times. This chain links TRBV2 with TRBJ1-2; weak D call: TRBD1 (6 bases). Trimming cost V 6 bases and J 4 bases, with 15 bases left between them. From germline, CDR1 is SNHLY and CDR2 FYNNEI. The CDR3 runs 14 residues. The CDR3 loop is CASRGLTGSYGYTF. In DNA, the CDR3 is TGTGCCAGCAGGGGCCTCACAGGGTCCTATGGCTACACCTTC. Using reference TRBV2 and TRBJ1-2 for the parts outside the CDR3, the full variable domain is EPEVTQTPSHQVTQMGQEVILRCVPISNHLYFYWYRQILGQKVEFLVSFYNNEISEKSEIFDDQFSVERPDGSNFTLKIRSTKLEDSAMYFCASRGLTGSYGYTFGSGTRLTVV.

This chain joins TRBV5-1 and TRBJ1-6; TRBD1 might be the D (6 bases). Germline V CDR1 and CDR2: SGHRS, YFSETQ. This CDR3 has 17 amino acids. V lost 1 base, J lost 0 bases, and 11 bases lay in between. The CDR3 reads CASSLRQDVSYNSPLHF. The CDR3 bases are TGCGCCAGCAGCTTGAGACAGGACGTCTCCTATAATTCACCCCTCCACTTT.

CDR3 protein: CASSQDRAVPTEAFF. The CDR3 DNA reads as TGCGCCAGCAGCCAAGATAGGGCCGTGCCCACTGAAGCTTTCTTT. The chain has TRBV4-3 and TRBJ1-1; D unclear. From germline, CDR1 is LGHNA and CDR2 YSLEER. This CDR3 has 15 amino acids. Trimming left V 0 bases short and J 4 bases short, with 12 bases between.

The chain has TRBV5-4 and TRBJ1-5; D ambiguous. The germline V and J ends were trimmed by 1 base and 7 bases, with 9 bases remaining between them. Germline CDR1 SGHNT, CDR2 YYREEE (reference sequence). The CDR3 extends over 13 amino acids. The CDR3 loop reads CASSLSLEQPQHF. The CDR3 DNA reads TGTGCCAGCAGCTTGAGCCTCGAACAGCCCCAGCATTTT.

The chain couples TRBV18 to TRBJ1-3, with D possibly TRBD1 on 5 matching bases. The CDR3 has 13 residues. Looked up from germline, CDR1 is KGHSH and CDR2 is LQKENI. V was clipped by 0 bases and J by 9 bases, with 9 bases between them. For the CDR3, the DNA is TGTGCCAGCTCACCACCGTCGGGACCCACCATATATTTT. This gives the protein CASSPPSGPTIYF.

The chain is built from TRBV4-3 and TRBJ1-1; D gene unclear. The CDR3 has 15 residues. CDR1 and CDR2 (germline): LGHNA, YSLEER. The V end lost 1 base, the J end lost 5 bases, and 14 bases lay between the germline ends. The CDR3 spells CASSQGVKRWTEAFF. The CDR3 DNA sequence: TGCGCCAGCAGCCAAGGAGTCAAACGGTGGACTGAAGCTTTCTTT.

The chain uses TRBV21-1 and TRBJ2-3. TRBV21-1 is listed as a pseudogene. CDR3 size: 15 residues. The CDR3 DNA follows: TGTGCCAGCAGTTATCCCCGGGGGCCCACAGATACGCAGTATTTT. This translates into CASSYPRGPTDTQYF.

The rearrangement uses TRBV3-1 (or the pseudogene TRBV3-2) and TRBJ2-7; 8 bases are a match to TRBD2. Looked up from germline, CDR1 is LGHDT and CDR2 is YNNKEL (reference sequence). The CDR3 has 15 residues. The J segment lost 3 bases and the V segment lost 4 bases, leaving 8 bases of the junction unmatched. The CDR3 sequence is CASSPSGRMIYEQYF. In DNA form, the CDR3 reads TGTGCCAGCAGCCCTAGCGGGCGGATGATCTACGAGCAGTACTTC.

The chain joins TRBV7-9 to TRBJ1-4, with 8 bases lining up with TRBD1. The CDR3 sequence is 14 residues long. The germline V gene encodes CDR1 SEHNR and CDR2 FQNEAQ (reference sequence). V was pared by 4 bases and J by 8 bases, with 6 bases of the junction left unmatched. CDR3 in amino acids: CASSSRGQWEKLFF. The CDR3 bases are TGTGCCAGCAGCTCCAGGGGGCAATGGGAAAAACTGTTTTTT.

This clone was found once. The rearrangement links TRBV19 to TRBJ1-5; a possible D gene is TRBD1 (5 bases). V lost 3 bases to trimming and J lost 4 bases, with 10 bases between them. Germline V lookup: CDR1 LNHDA, CDR2 SQIVND (reference sequence). The CDR3 has 14 residues. The chain's CDR3 is CASSIRRANQPQHF. Here the CDR3 DNA reads TGTGCCAGTAGTATTCGCAGGGCGAATCAGCCCCAGCATTTT.

The gene calls are TRBV2 and TRBJ2-1; 8 nucleotides align to TRBD1. The CDR3 has 15 amino acids. With 4 bases clipped from V and 1 base from J, the junction kept 3 bases outside the gene matches. Germline lookup yields CDR1 SNHLY and CDR2 FYNNEI. The CDR3 loop reads CASSVDRGSYNEQFF. The CDR3 coding sequence is TGTGCCAGCAGTGTAGACAGGGGATCCTACAATGAGCAGTTCTTC.

This clone appeared a single time. The rearrangement links TRBV10-2 to TRBJ2-1; D is possibly TRBD2 (7 bases). Germline V gene lookup returns CDR1 WSHSY and CDR2 SAAADI. V lost 2 bases and J lost 1, with 12 bases in between. This CDR3 has 16 amino acids. The CDR3 spells CASSEGGGPSYNEQFF. In DNA, the CDR3 is TGCGCCAGCAGTGAGGGGGGGGGCCCGTCCTACAATGAGCAGTTCTTC.

J is TRBJ1-6 and V is TRBV5-4, with 8 bases fitting TRBD1. V lost 2 bases, J lost 10 bases, and 5 bases stayed unmatched. This CDR3 is built from 14 residues. The germline V gene has CDR1 SGHNT and CDR2 YYREEE (reference sequence). The CDR3 protein is CASSFGQGDSPLHF. CDR3 nucleotides: TGTGCCAGCAGCTTCGGACAGGGTGACTCACCCCTCCACTTT.

This sequence joins TRBV4-1 and TRBJ2-1; TRBD1 aligns across 8 bases. The CDR3 runs 15 residues. The V gene end was trimmed by 2 bases and the J gene end by 2 bases; junction bases not matched to a gene: 2. Germline-derived CDR1 and CDR2 are MGHRA and YSYEKL. The chain's CDR3 is CASSQRTGTYNEQFF. In nucleotides, the CDR3 is TGCGCCAGCAGCCAAAGGACAGGGACCTACAATGAGCAGTTCTTC.